The source of this T cell receptor (beta chain) is a study of glioma-infiltrating T cells. The length of the CDR3 is 13 residues. Germline CDR1 reads SGHVS; CDR2 reads FNYEAQ. Amplification of TCR alpha and beta CDR3 regions from RNA used iRepertoire nested multiplex PCR. MiXCR was run by TCRdb on the multiplex PCR reads, yielding one entry per CDR3 protein. The data show approximately 400,000 distinct CDR3 sequences, 41% seen once. The sequence was collected from a human donor with low-grade glioma or glioblastoma, undergoing nonglioma brain surgery, or in good health (not recorded which). The specimen was glioma tissue, nonneoplastic brain tissue, or PBMCs (not recorded which). The chain couples TRBV7-6 to TRBJ1-1; D unresolved. The CDR3 DNA follows: TGTGCTAGAAGCTTAGAGACAAACACTGAAGCTTTCTTT. Protein sequence: CARSLETNTEAFF.